The entry below gives a single T cell receptor beta chain sequence along with its context. What this receptor recognizes is not known. Per-nucleotide qualities are absent, and no much larger clonotype sits a single base away. The germline V gene encodes CDR1 ENHRY and CDR2 SYGVKD. Taken from cysteine to phenylalanine, the CDR3 has 15 residues. Kept here is only the CDR3 DNA, which spans 45 bases and is read in frame from base 1. V loses 4 bases at its end and J loses 2 bases; junction bases beyond the gene matches: 5. These data originate in a study of control samples from healthy donors and cancer patients (dated by TCRdb to about 2020). The receptor library was made with the immunoSEQ multiplex PCR assay. TCRdb's version of the immuneACCESS table is confined to in-frame rearrangements and falls short of the full clone set. An unresolved V gene accounts for under half of the shortfall where checked; the remainder is of unknown origin. Across this sample there are around 130,000 clones, with under 95% seen only once. 1.5% to 2% of the sample comes from the top ten.

The TCR sequence derives from a man aged 50 to 59 with head and neck cancer. The sequencing input was PBMCs. The rearranged segments are TRBV10-3 and TRBJ2-3; 8 nucleotides in the junction match TRBD2. The CDR3 in this case is CAISGPGGPTDTQYF. In nucleotides, the sequence is TGTGCCATCAGTGGGCCGGGGGGGCCCACAGATACGCAGTATTTT.